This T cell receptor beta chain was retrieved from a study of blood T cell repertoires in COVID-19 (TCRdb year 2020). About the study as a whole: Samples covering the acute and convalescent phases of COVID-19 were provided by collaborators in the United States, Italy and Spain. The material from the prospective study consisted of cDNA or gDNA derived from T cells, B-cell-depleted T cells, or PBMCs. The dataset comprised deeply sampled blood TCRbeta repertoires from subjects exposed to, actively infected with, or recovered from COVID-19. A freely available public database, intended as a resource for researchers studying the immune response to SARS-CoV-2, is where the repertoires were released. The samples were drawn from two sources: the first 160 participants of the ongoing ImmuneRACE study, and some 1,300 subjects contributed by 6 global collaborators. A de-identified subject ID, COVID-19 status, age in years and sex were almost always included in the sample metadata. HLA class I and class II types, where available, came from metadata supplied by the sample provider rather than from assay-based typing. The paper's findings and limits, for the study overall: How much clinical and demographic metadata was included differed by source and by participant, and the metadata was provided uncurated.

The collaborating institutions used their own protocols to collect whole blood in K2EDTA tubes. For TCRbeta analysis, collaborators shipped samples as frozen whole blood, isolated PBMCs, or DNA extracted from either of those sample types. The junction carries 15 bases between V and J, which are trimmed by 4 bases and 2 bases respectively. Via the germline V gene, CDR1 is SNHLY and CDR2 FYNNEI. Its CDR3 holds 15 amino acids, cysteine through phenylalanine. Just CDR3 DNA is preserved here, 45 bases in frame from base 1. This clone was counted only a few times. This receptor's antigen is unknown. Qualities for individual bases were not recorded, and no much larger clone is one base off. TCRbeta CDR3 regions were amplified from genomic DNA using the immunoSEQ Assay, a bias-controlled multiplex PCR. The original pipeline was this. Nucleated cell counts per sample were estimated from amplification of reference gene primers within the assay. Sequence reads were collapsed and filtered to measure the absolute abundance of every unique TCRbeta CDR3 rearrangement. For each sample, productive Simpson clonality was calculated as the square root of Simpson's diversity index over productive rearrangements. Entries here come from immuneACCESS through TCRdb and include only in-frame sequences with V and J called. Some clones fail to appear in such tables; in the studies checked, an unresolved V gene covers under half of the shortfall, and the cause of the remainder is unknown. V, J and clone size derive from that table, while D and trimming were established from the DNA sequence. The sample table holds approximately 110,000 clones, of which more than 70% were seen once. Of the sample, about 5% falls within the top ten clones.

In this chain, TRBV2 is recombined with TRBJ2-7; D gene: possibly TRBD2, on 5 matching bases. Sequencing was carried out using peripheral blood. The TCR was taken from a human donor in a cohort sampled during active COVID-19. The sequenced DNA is TGTGCCAGCAGTGGGATTGCGGGCCCCCCCTACGAGCAGTACTTC. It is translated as CASSGIAGPPYEQYF.